This is a list of T cell receptor beta chains from one sample in a study of shared clonotypes between healthy human individuals. Repertoires were generated with immunoSEQ multiplex PCR, while TCRdb's copy carries only in-frame clones and drops some. The table lists around 2,000,000 clones, approximately 94% of them singletons. Sequenced sample: naive CD8+ T cells sorted from blood. The receptors stem from a man aged 18 to 29 in good health. The CDR3 runs from the conserved cysteine through the conserved F or W. Fields, in order: V gene, clone size, J gene, D gene, CDR3 DNA, CDR3 protein. D genes are given only for firm matches. Clone size is given for some rows only: seen once, a few or many times, or a class if the clone is expanded.

TRBV4-1	-	TRBJ2-7	-	TGCGCCAGCAGCGGCCCAGGGTCACCCTACGAGCAGTACTTC	CASSGPGSPYEQYF
TRBV4-1	-	TRBJ2-1	-	TGCGCCAGCAGCCCATTTGACGAGAGCCTCGGTGAGCAGTTCTTC	CASSPFDESLGEQFF
TRBV5-1	-	TRBJ1-6	-	TGCGCCAGCAGTTATGGCAGGAGGAGCTCCTATAATTCACCCCTCCACTTT	CASSYGRRSSYNSPLHF
TRBV4-1	-	TRBJ1-1	TRBD1	TGCGCCAGCAGCCAAGTCCCGGGACAGGGGGCGAATGGTGAAGCTTTCTTT	CASSQVPGQGANGEAFF
TRBV30	once	TRBJ2-7	TRBD2	TGTGCCTGGAGACCGGGACTAGCGGGAGAAGATAGCTCCTACGAGCAGTACTTC	CAWRPGLAGEDSSYEQYF
TRBV7-2	once	TRBJ2-2	TRBD2	TGTGCCAGCAGCTTAGGATATATAGCGGGGGAAATCACCGGGGAGCTGTTTTTT	CASSLGYIAGEITGELFF
TRBV19	-	TRBJ1-1	-	TGTGCCAGTAGTATGGGCCTGGACACTGAAGCTTTCTTT	CASSMGLDTEAFF
TRBV13	-	TRBJ2-7	-	TGTGCCAGCAGCTTAGAAGGGTTCGGCTCCTACGAGCAGTACTTC	CASSLEGFGSYEQYF
TRBV25-1	-	TRBJ2-1	TRBD2	TGTGCCAGCAGTGAAACGGGTGGGACTAGCGGGGGAGGTGAGCAGTTCTTC	CASSETGGTSGGGEQFF
TRBV19	once	TRBJ2-7	-	TGTGCCAGTAGTATAGAGCCCAACGGACCTTTCTACGAGCAGTACTTC	CASSIEPNGPFYEQYF
TRBV23-1	-	TRBJ1-4	-	TGCGCCAGCAGTCATAGACAGGCGCCTAATGAAAAACTGTTTTTT	CASSHRQAPNEKLFF
TRBV18	-	TRBJ2-5	-	TGTGCCAGCTCACCACATACAGAAGAGACCCAGTACTTC	CASSPHTEETQYF
TRBV6-5	-	TRBJ1-3	-	TGTGCCAGCAGTCCATCGTGGGTCTCTGGAAACACCATATATTTT	CASSPSWVSGNTIYF
TRBV30	-	TRBJ1-1	-	TGTGCCTGGAGTGTTCTACGGATGAACACTGAAGCTTTCTTT	CAWSVLRMNTEAFF
TRBV9	-	TRBJ1-1	-	TGTGCCAGCAGCGTTCTGGGGGTGAACACTGAAGCTTTCTTT	CASSVLGVNTEAFF
TRBV27	-	TRBJ1-1	-	TGTGCCAGCAGACACAGGGAGGGGCCCTTGAACACTGAAGCTTTCTTT	CASRHREGPLNTEAFF
TRBV6-5	-	TRBJ2-1	TRBD2	TGTGCCAGCAGCTATAGCGGGAGTGGCAATGAGCAGTTCTTC	CASSYSGSGNEQFF
TRBV5-6	-	TRBJ2-7	-	TGTGCCAGCAGCTTAGGACAGCTCTTCACCGAGCAGTACTTC	CASSLGQLFTEQYF
TRBV29-1	-	TRBJ2-5	-	TGCAGCGTTAAGACAGGTCTCCAAGAGACCCAGTACTTC	CSVKTGLQETQYF
TRBV7-2	-	TRBJ2-3	-	TGTGCCAGCAGCCACTTTAAGGATACGCAGTATTTT	CASSHFKDTQYF
TRBV11-2	-	TRBJ1-2	-	TGTGCCAGCAGCCCCGCCAGACAGCCCAACGGCTACACCTTC	CASSPARQPNGYTF
TRBV7-9	-	TRBJ2-1	TRBD2	TGTGCCAGCAGCTTAGAGGCTACTAGCGGGGTCTACAATGAGCAGTTCTTC	CASSLEATSGVYNEQFF
TRBV9	-	TRBJ1-5	-	TGTGCCAGCAGCGTTTCAGGGGACAATCAGCCCCAGCATTTT	CASSVSGDNQPQHF
TRBV4-1	once	TRBJ1-3	-	TGCGCCAGCAGCCAAGGAGGGAGCTCTGGAAACACCATATATTTT	CASSQGGSSGNTIYF
TRBV13	-	TRBJ1-2	-	TGTGCCAGCAGCTTAGGCAAGGGGAACTATGGCTACACCTTC	CASSLGKGNYGYTF
TRBV7-6	-	TRBJ2-3	TRBD1	TGTGCCAGCAGCTCACAGGGGGAGACAGATACGCAGTATTTT	CASSSQGETDTQYF
TRBV11-2	once	TRBJ2-5	-	TGTGCCAGCAGCCCCCCGACAGGCCAAGAGACCCAGTACTTC	CASSPPTGQETQYF
TRBV28	-	TRBJ2-1	TRBD1	TGTGCCAGCAGTCCCCCCCCAAGACAGGGACGAGGCAATGAGCAGTTCTTC	CASSPPPRQGRGNEQFF
TRBV10-3	-	TRBJ1-3	-	TGTGCCATCAGTGTTCCGGGGAGCTCTGGAAACACCATATATTTT	CAISVPGSSGNTIYF
TRBV5-4	-	TRBJ1-6	-	TGTGCCAGCAGCTTCCATGAAGGGGGTAGCTCCTATAATTCACCCCTCCACTTT	CASSFHEGGSSYNSPLHF
TRBV27	-	TRBJ2-7	TRBD2	TGTGCCAGCAGTCCGTGGACTAGCGGGAGCTACGAGCAGTACTTC	CASSPWTSGSYEQYF
TRBV29-1	-	TRBJ1-2	TRBD1	TGCAGCGTCGAGACAGGGGCCGGCTACACCTTC	CSVETGAGYTF
TRBV6-5	-	TRBJ1-1	-	TGTGCCAGCAAACTAACAGGGTACACTGAAGCTTTCTTT	CASKLTGYTEAFF